The 20 T cell receptor beta chains presented below share a single source sample, sequenced in a study of response to subunit inactivated influenza vaccine. TCRdb re-derived calls from the RT-PCR reads in MiXCR, one entry per CDR3 protein. The sample consists of about 800,000 distinct CDR3 sequences, around 20% of them appearing once. Specimen: PBMCs from blood, collected 4 to 6 days after vaccination. The source of these receptors is a man aged 50-59 years who received an inactivated influenza vaccine.

The chain carries TRBV19 and TRBJ2-7; D is unresolved. Trimming took off 1 base at V and 5 bases at J, with 15 bases between the two ends. From germline, CDR1 is LNHDA and CDR2 SQIVND (reference sequence). The CDR3 has 15 amino acids. Here the CDR3 reads CASSIVASLVDEQYF. Here the CDR3 DNA reads TGTGCCAGTAGTATAGTGGCTAGTTTAGTCGACGAGCAGTACTTC.

The rearrangement uses TRBV7-3 and TRBJ2-7; 14 nucleotides agree with TRBD2. CDR1 is SGHTA and CDR2 is FQGTGA in the germline V gene. V was pared by 1 base and J by 3 bases, with 5 bases of the junction left unmatched. The CDR3 has 17 amino acids. In nucleotides, the CDR3 is TGTGCCAGCAGCTTAAACGGCGGGACTAGCGGGAGCTACGAGCAGTACTTC. It yields the protein CASSLNGGTSGSYEQYF.

The J gene is TRBJ2-5, the V gene TRBV20-1, with D perhaps matching TRBD1 or TRBD2 (5 bases each). Per the germline V gene, CDR1 is DFQATT and CDR2 is SNEGSKA (reference sequence). The CDR3 has 14 amino acids. The ends were cut back, 4 bases at V and 1 base at J, with 13 bases in the middle. The CDR3 spells CSATRKGTQETQYF. The DNA for the CDR3 is TGCAGTGCTACCCGTAAGGGGACCCAAGAGACCCAGTACTTC.

The genes are TRBV20-1 and TRBJ2-3; TRBD1 or TRBD2 may be the D gene (6 bases each). Germline CDR1 DFQATT, CDR2 SNEGSKA (reference sequence). The CDR3 has 15 amino acids. Trimming removed 6 bases from V and 2 bases from J, with 18 bases in between. The chain's CDR3 is CSAPRVGGSTDTQYF. The DNA of the CDR3 is TGCAGTGCCCCTAGGGTCGGGGGCTCCACAGATACGCAGTATTTT.

V and J are TRBV4-1 and TRBJ1-2; the match to TRBD1 covers 7 bases. Germline loops: CDR1 MGHRA, CDR2 YSYEKL. Trimming at V came to 1 base and at J to 0 bases, leaving 8 bases not matched to a gene. The CDR3 is 17 amino acids. CDR3 sequence reads: CASSQAPYRGTNYGYTF. The CDR3 DNA reads as TGCGCCAGCAGCCAAGCCCCGTACAGGGGAACTAACTATGGCTACACCTTC.

This chain links TRBV7-9 with TRBJ2-7; D is possibly TRBD2 (5 bases). CDR1 SEHNR and CDR2 FQNEAQ come from the germline V gene (reference sequence). Between the trimmed V and J ends, which lost 9 bases and 2 bases, there was a span of 11 bases. The CDR3 has 12 amino acids. As DNA, the CDR3 is TGTGCCAGTCAGCCACTAGCCTACGAGCAGTACTTC. This encodes CASQPLAYEQYF.

This clonotype appeared a few times. As DNA, the CDR3 is TGTGCCAGCAGATCTACCGGGACAGGGGGCGATGGCTACACCTTC. It is translated as CASRSTGTGGDGYTF. The rearrangement uses TRBV5-6 and TRBJ1-2; 12 positions match TRBD1. Trimming removed 5 bases from V and 6 bases from J; junction bases left unmatched: 8. CDR3 length equals 15 residues. CDR1 SGHDT and CDR2 YYEEEE come from the germline V gene.

This clonotype has just a few counts. The DNA of the CDR3 is TGTGCCACCAGCAGAGTTGGCAGCTACTATGGCTACACCTTC. It yields the protein CATSRVGSYYGYTF. The rearrangement uses TRBV15 and TRBJ1-2; no clear D. V dropped 1 base and J dropped 3 bases, with 9 bases sitting between them. CDR1 and CDR2 from the germline V gene are LNHNV and YYDKDF (reference sequence). This CDR3 has 14 amino acids.

This CDR3 reads CASSPRGSGSTDTQYF. DNA of the CDR3: TGTGCCAGCAGCCCCCGAGGTAGCGGGAGTACAGATACGCAGTATTTT. The chain carries TRBV6-1 and TRBJ2-3; 9 bases agree with TRBD2. Germline V gene lookup returns CDR1 MNHNS and CDR2 SASEGT. V was pared by 6 bases and J by 3 bases, with 10 bases of the junction left unmatched. The CDR3 is made up of 16 amino acids.

This clonotype was picked up a small number of times. This chain uses TRBV10-3 with TRBJ1-3; 9 bases are a match to TRBD1. The CDR3 runs 15 residues. V shed 10 bases and J 4 bases; nucleotides not matched to a gene: 11. Germline CDR1 is ENHRY and CDR2 is SYGVKD. CDR3 DNA: TGTGCCACACGAGGCGGACAGGGGATAGGAAACACCATATATTTT. As protein: CATRGGQGIGNTIYF.

This clonotype was seen repeatedly, ten times or more. The J gene is TRBJ2-3, the V gene TRBV6-5; the D is unclear. Germline V lookup: CDR1 MNHEY, CDR2 SVGAGI. The V end lost 2 bases, the J end lost 3 bases, and 12 bases lay between the germline ends. The CDR3 consists of 15 residues. The CDR3: CASSYGPVGTDTQYF. CDR3 bases: TGTGCCAGCAGTTACGGTCCTGTTGGGACAGATACGCAGTATTTT.

This clonotype was recorded a few times. The rearrangement uses TRBV29-1 and TRBJ2-3; 7 positions match TRBD1. V lost 2 bases, J lost 4 bases, and 6 bases stayed unmatched. CDR3 length: 14 amino acids. Germline V CDR1 and CDR2: SQVTM, ANQGSEA. The CDR3 here is CSVETGALADTQYF. The CDR3 nucleotides are TGCAGCGTTGAAACAGGGGCCCTCGCAGATACGCAGTATTTT.

This clonotype was detected a few times. The chain is built from TRBV5-1 and TRBJ1-1; D remains unclear. The V gene's germline CDR1 is SGHRS and CDR2 YFSETQ. The CDR3 length is 14 residues. V lost 4 bases and J lost 3, with 13 bases in between. The CDR3 DNA is TGCGCCAGCAGCCCCACGGCGGGGTACACTGAAGCTTTCTTT. Its protein product is CASSPTAGYTEAFF. Supplemented by reference TRBV5-1 and TRBJ1-1, the full variable domain reads KAGVTQTPRYLIKTRGQQVTLSCSPISGHRSVSWYQQTPGQGLQFLFEYFSETQRNKGNFPGRFSGRQFSNSRSEMNVSTLELGDSALYLCASSPTAGYTEAFFGQGTRLTVV.

The chain combines TRBV2 with TRBJ2-1; D is unclear. Germline V gives CDR1 SNHLY, CDR2 FYNNEI. The CDR3 is 11 amino acids. V dropped 7 bases and J dropped 7 bases, with 8 bases sitting between them. The CDR3 DNA reads as TGTGCCAGCAATTCTATAAATGAGCAGTTCTTC. It is translated as CASNSINEQFF.

This clonotype has a handful of counts. The CDR3, as DNA: TGTGCCAGCAGCCAAGGGACTAACCAAGAGACCCAGTACTTC. Translated: CASSQGTNQETQYF. J is TRBJ2-5 and V is TRBV7-9, with 7 positions matching TRBD2. V dropped 5 bases and J dropped 0; count of bases not matched to a gene: 3. Germline CDR1 and CDR2: SEHNR and FQNEAQ (reference sequence). The CDR3 length is 14 residues.

The rearrangement joins TRBV12-3 or TRBV12-4 to TRBJ1-6; 8 bases map to TRBD1. This CDR3 is 16 amino acids long. V lost 8 bases to trimming and J lost 7 bases; unmatched junction nucleotides: 13. Here the CDR3 DNA reads TGTGCCAGCTCACGGGGGCAGGGGGCATGGAATTCACCCCTCCACTTT. This sequence encodes CASSRGQGAWNSPLHF.

This clonotype was counted between two and nine times. V usage is TRBV10-3 and J usage is TRBJ2-3; 9 bases fit TRBD2. V trimming: 7 bases; J trimming: 4 bases; junction bases outside the gene matches: 12. Germline V gene data show CDR1 as ENHRY and CDR2 as SYGVKD. The CDR3 is 16 residues long. The chain's CDR3 is CAITPDRGLAPDTQYF. In DNA form, the CDR3 reads TGTGCCATCACCCCGGACAGAGGACTAGCGCCAGATACGCAGTATTTT.

V gene TRBV6-1 combines with J gene TRBJ2-7; 12 nucleotides agree with TRBD1. The CDR3 is 16 amino acids. CDR1 is MNHNS, CDR2 SASEGT, per germline. The V and J ends lost 6 bases and 3 bases, in that order; junction bases with no gene match: 9. In DNA, the CDR3 is TGTGCCAGCAGGGGTACGAGGGACAGGGGGCGCTACGAGCAGTACTTC. Encoded protein: CASRGTRDRGRYEQYF.

As DNA, the CDR3 is TGTGCCAGCAGTGAGACTAGCGGGGGCACCTACGAGCAGTACTTC. This translates into CASSETSGGTYEQYF. The rearrangement uses TRBV6-1 and TRBJ2-7; 12 bases map to TRBD2. J was trimmed by 2 bases and V by 3 bases; bases with no gene match: 2. Germline values: CDR1 MNHNS, CDR2 SASEGT. There are 15 residues in the CDR3.

This clonotype was seen repeatedly, ten times or more. V is TRBV20-1 and J is TRBJ2-3, with D perhaps matching TRBD1 (7 bases). V lost 5 bases and J 4 bases, leaving 10 bases between the germline ends. The length of the CDR3 is 12 residues. The germline gives CDR1 DFQATT, CDR2 SNEGSKA (reference sequence). This CDR3 is CSAQGGADTQYF. Written as DNA, the CDR3 is TGCAGTGCTCAGGGGGGCGCAGATACGCAGTATTTT.